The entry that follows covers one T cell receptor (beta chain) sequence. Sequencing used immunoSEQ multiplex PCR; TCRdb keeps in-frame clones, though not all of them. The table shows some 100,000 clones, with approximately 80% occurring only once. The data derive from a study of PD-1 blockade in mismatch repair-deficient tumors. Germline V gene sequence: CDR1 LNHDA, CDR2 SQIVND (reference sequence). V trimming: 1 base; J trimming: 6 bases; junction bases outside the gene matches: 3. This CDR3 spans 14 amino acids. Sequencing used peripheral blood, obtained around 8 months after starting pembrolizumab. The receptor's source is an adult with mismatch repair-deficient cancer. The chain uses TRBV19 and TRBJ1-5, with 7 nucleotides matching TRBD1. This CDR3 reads CASSIGDRFQPQHF. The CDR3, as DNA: TGTGCCAGTAGTATAGGGGACAGATTTCAGCCCCAGCATTTT. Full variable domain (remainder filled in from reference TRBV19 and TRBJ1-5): DGGITQSPKYLFRKEGQNVTLSCEQNLNHDAMYWYRQDPGQGLRLIYYSQIVNDFQKGDIAEGYSVSREKKESFPLTVTSAQKNPTAFYLCASSIGDRFQPQHFGDGTRLSIL.